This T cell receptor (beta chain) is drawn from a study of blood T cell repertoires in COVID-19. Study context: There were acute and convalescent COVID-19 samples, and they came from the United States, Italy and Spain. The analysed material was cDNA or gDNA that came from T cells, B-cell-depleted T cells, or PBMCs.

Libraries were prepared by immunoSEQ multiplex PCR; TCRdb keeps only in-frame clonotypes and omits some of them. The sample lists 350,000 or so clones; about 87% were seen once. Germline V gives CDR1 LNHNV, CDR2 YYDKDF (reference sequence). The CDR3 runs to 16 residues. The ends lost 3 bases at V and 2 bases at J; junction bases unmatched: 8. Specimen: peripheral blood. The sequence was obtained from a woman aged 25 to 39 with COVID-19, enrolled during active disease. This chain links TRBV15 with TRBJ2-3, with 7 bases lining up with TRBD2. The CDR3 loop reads CATSRVLAISTDTQYF. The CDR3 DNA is TGTGCCACCAGCAGGGTACTAGCGATATCCACAGATACGCAGTATTTT.